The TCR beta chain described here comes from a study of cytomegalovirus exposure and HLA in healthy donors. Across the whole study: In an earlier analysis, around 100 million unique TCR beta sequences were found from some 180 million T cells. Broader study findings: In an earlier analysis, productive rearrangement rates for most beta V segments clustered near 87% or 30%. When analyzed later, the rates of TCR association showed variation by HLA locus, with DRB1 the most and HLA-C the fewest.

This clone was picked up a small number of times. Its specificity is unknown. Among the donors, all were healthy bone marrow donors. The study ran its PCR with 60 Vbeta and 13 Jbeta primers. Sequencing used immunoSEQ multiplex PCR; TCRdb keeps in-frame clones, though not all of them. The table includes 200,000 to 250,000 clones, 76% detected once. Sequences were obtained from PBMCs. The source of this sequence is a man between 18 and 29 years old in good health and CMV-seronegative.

The CDR3 loop is CASSLAQGAGPEAFF. The CDR3 DNA reads TGCGCCAGCAGCTTGGCGCAGGGGGCCGGTCCTGAAGCTTTCTTT. The chain links TRBV5-1 to TRBJ1-1, with TRBD1 identical over 8 bases. CDR3 size: 15 residues. Germline trimming cut 0 bases from V and 6 bases from J; bases unmatched to any gene: 7. The germline V gene encodes CDR1 SGHRS and CDR2 YFSETQ. The full variable domain, with the rest looked up from reference TRBV5-1 and TRBJ1-1, is KAGVTQTPRYLIKTRGQQVTLSCSPISGHRSVSWYQQTPGQGLQFLFEYFSETQRNKGNFPGRFSGRQFSNSRSEMNVSTLELGDSALYLCASSLAQGAGPEAFFGQGTRLTVV.